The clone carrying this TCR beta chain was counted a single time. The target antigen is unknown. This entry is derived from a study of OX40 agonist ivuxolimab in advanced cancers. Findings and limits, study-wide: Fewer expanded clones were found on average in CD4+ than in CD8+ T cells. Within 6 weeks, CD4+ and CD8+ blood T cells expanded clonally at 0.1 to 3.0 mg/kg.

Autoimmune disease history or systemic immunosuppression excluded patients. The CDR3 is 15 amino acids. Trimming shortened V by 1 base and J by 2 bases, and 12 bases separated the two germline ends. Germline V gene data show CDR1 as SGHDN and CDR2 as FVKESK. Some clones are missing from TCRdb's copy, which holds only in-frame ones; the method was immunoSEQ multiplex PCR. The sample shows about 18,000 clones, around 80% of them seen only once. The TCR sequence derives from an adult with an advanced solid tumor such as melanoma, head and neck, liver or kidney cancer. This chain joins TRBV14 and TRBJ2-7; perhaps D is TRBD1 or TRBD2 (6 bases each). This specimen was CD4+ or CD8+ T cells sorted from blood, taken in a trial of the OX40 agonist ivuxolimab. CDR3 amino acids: CASSQGGGNAYEQYF. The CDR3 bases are TGTGCCAGCAGCCAAGGAGGGGGGAATGCCTACGAGCAGTACTTC.